The T cell receptor beta chain described here comes from a study of T-cell reconstitution after alpha-beta-depleted transplantation in children. The CDR3 has 11 amino acids. V was cut by 8 bases and J by 8 bases, with 10 bases left in between. The TCRbeta library was prepared with unique molecular identifiers. TCRdb reprocessed the PCR reads via MiXCR and lists one record per CDR3 protein. The sample consists of some 140,000 distinct CDR3 sequences, 8.5% to 10% of them appearing once. Source: PBMCs, mostly from graft donor cells, taken 180 days after TCRalphabeta/CD19-depleted stem cell transplant. The receptor's source is a girl less than two years old who had a stem cell transplant for combined immunodeficiency, so the T cells may come from the graft donor. The rearrangement joins TRBV12-3 or TRBV12-4 to TRBJ2-4; tentatively, D is TRBD1 (5 bases). Here the CDR3 DNA reads TGTGCCAGCGGATTAGGGGACATTCAGTACTTC. Translated, it gives CASGLGDIQYF.